This T cell receptor (beta chain) is from a study of control samples from healthy donors and cancer patients. Here immunoSEQ multiplex PCR was the method, and the copy in TCRdb shows in-frame clones only, minus some. Of some 67,000 clones in the sample, 89% are singletons; the top ten hold 15% to 20%. This CDR3 has 13 amino acids. V dropped 5 bases and J dropped 4 bases, with 15 bases sitting between them. Germline V gives CDR1 SQVTM, CDR2 ANQGSEA. The V call is TRBV29-1, the J call TRBJ2-7, with D maybe TRBD1 (6 bases). The origin of this receptor is a man in his fifties or sixties with lung cancer. The sample comprised PBMCs. The CDR3: CSVRRQAPYEQYF. The CDR3 nucleotides are TGCAGCGTTCGGCGACAGGCGCCTTACGAGCAGTACTTC.